Described below is a single T cell receptor beta chain sequence and its context. Its specificity is not known. The junction differs from germline at one of its ends, possibly a read error. These data are taken from a study of tumor and adjacent non-tumor tissue in lung cancer. Study conclusions and caveats: TCR diversity was significantly greater in tumor than normal lung tissue. In normal lung, the top 100 clones were significantly more dominant than in tumor. Tumor TCR diversity, when higher, was linked to shorter survival.

The CDR3 is 12 residues long. CDR1 and CDR2 from the germline V gene are DFQATT and SNEGSKA (reference sequence). No cell sorting was done before RNA was extracted from the tissue. Donors were chemotherapy-naive, newly diagnosed lung cancer surgical patients in China, August–late 2014. A modified ARM-PCR protocol with three rounds of nested PCR amplified TCRbeta. TCRdb reanalysed the multiplex PCR reads using MiXCR and keeps one entry per CDR3 protein. The sample consists of over 110,000 distinct CDR3 sequences, approximately 70% of them appearing once. The V and J genes are TRBV20-1 and TRBJ2-7; D call uncertain. The sample was lung tumor tissue. The TCR comes from a man in his sixties with small cell lung cancer. CDR3 protein: CIASEVSCEQYF. CDR3 nucleotide sequence: TGCATTGCTAGTGAGGTTTCCTGCGAGCAGTACTTC.